The 21 T cell receptor beta chains below come from one sample, sequenced in a study of cytomegalovirus exposure and HLA in healthy donors. The PCR was carried out with 60 Vbeta primers and 13 Jbeta primers. Generated by immunoSEQ multiplex PCR, the TCRdb table keeps only in-frame clones and is missing some. The sample lists approximately 97,000 clones, more than 70% occurring once. Sequenced: PBMCs. Receptors were obtained from a male donor in good health and CMV-seropositive.

This clone showed up just a few times. The chain links TRBV11-2 to TRBJ2-7; 7 bases are a match to TRBD1. From germline, CDR1 is SGHAT and CDR2 FQNNGV. The CDR3 is 13 residues long. V gave up 4 bases and J gave up 3 bases; unmatched junction bases: 3. CDR3 region: CASSSDRFYEQYF. In DNA form, the CDR3 reads TGTGCCAGCAGCTCGGACAGGTTCTACGAGCAGTACTTC.

The rearrangement links TRBV6-5 to TRBJ2-3; 7 bases are shared with TRBD1. The CDR3 totals 15 residues. V shed 0 bases and J 0 bases; nucleotides not matched to a gene: 0. Germline CDR1 reads MNHEY; CDR2 reads SVGAGI. The CDR3 is CASSYSGQSTDTQYF. Here the CDR3 DNA reads TGTGCCAGCAGTTACTCGGGACAGAGCACAGATACGCAGTATTTT.

This clone is termed medium-sized (0.01 to 0.1%). This chain connects TRBV28 to TRBJ2-7, with 7 bases aligning to TRBD2. The germline V gene encodes CDR1 MDHEN and CDR2 SYDVKM. V shed 0 bases and J 0 bases; nucleotides not matched to a gene: 2. The CDR3 consists of 15 residues. CDR3 sequence: CASSLWTSISYEQYF. The CDR3 DNA follows: TGTGCCAGCAGTTTATGGACTAGCATCTCCTACGAGCAGTACTTC.

The chain employs TRBV5-1 and TRBJ1-6; 7 bases are shared with TRBD1. The junction had 2 bases not matched to a gene; V was cut back by 3 bases and J by 8 bases. The germline V gene has CDR1 SGHRS and CDR2 YFSETQ. There are 13 residues in the CDR3. Written as DNA, the CDR3 is TGCGCCAGCAGCTCCCAGGGGGATTCACCCCTCCACTTT. Amino acids: CASSSQGDSPLHF.

On this clone itself: Other nucleotide sequences in the sample specify the same CDR3. The chain couples TRBV7-2 to TRBJ2-3, with 13 bases fitting TRBD2. The length of the CDR3 is 16 residues. The junction had 3 bases not matched to a gene; V was cut back by 4 bases and J by 2 bases. CDR1 is SGHTA and CDR2 is FQGNSA in the germline V gene. The CDR3 coding sequence is TGTGCCAGCAGCTCGACTAGCGGGAGGCCCACAGATACGCAGTATTTT. Protein sequence: CASSSTSGRPTDTQYF.

The chain couples TRBV9 to TRBJ1-4, with 9 bases identical to TRBD1. The length of the CDR3 is 16 residues. CDR1 and CDR2 (germline): SGDLS, YYNGEE. The V and J ends lost 3 bases and 10 bases, in that order; junction bases with no gene match: 13. The CDR3 DNA sequence: TGTGCCAGCAGCGCTAGATCCGGGACAGGGCGTCGAAAACTGTTTTTT. It yields the protein CASSARSGTGRRKLFF. Full variable domain (missing parts from reference TRBV9 and TRBJ1-4): DSGVTQTPKHLITATGQRVTLRCSPRSGDLSVYWYQQSLDQGLQFLIQYYNGEERAKGNILERFSAQQFPDLHSELNLSSLELGDSALYFCASSARSGTGRRKLFFGSGTQLSVL.

V gene TRBV5-1 combines with J gene TRBJ2-7, with 11 bases lining up with TRBD2. J lost 5 bases, V lost 5 bases, and 6 bases had no gene match. CDR3 length equals 14 residues. Germline loops: CDR1 SGHRS, CDR2 YFSETQ. Here the CDR3 reads CASSLLAGDHEQYF. In DNA form, the CDR3 reads TGCGCCAGCAGTTTACTAGCGGGAGATCACGAGCAGTACTTC.

The V gene is TRBV28, the J gene TRBJ2-5, with a weak D call TRBD1 (6 bases). The J call may be in error: the DNA end matches TRBJ2-7 better. The germline V gene has CDR1 MDHEN and CDR2 SYDVKM. The CDR3 is made up of 14 amino acids. CDR3 protein: CASAPDRWFYEQYF. The DNA for the CDR3 is TGTGCCAGTGCCCCGGACAGATGGTTTTACGAGCAGTACTTC.

This clone was detected only a few times. The chain uses TRBV7-2 and TRBJ1-5; TRBD1 aligns across 9 bases. In germline, CDR1 is SGHTA, CDR2 FQGNSA. This CDR3 contains 17 residues. V trimming: 5 bases; J trimming: 2 bases; junction bases outside the gene matches: 10. The CDR3 region is CASSQSTGGHGNQPQHF. The CDR3 region has the DNA TGTGCCAGCAGCCAATCAACAGGGGGCCACGGCAATCAGCCCCAGCATTTT.

The V call is TRBV28, the J call TRBJ2-4; 11 bases are shared with TRBD2. J gave up 12 bases and V 6 bases, and 13 bases lay outside the gene matches. In germline, CDR1 is MDHEN, CDR2 SYDVKM. The CDR3 has 15 amino acids. This chain's CDR3 is CASSPAGTSGHSQYF. DNA of the CDR3: TGTGCCAGCAGCCCTGCCGGGACTAGCGGACACAGTCAGTACTTC.

The rearrangement joins TRBV28 to TRBJ2-7; TRBD1 matches at 8 bases. The germline gives CDR1 MDHEN, CDR2 SYDVKM. The trim removed 5 bases at V and 7 bases at J, leaving 13 bases unmatched. CDR3 size: 15 residues. The DNA for the CDR3 is TGTGCCAGCAGTCCCAGGACAGGGTCCCGATGGGAGCAGTACTTC. As protein: CASSPRTGSRWEQYF.

This clone was seen only once. This rearrangement joins TRBV29-1 to TRBJ1-4; perhaps TRBD1 as D (6 bases). Trimming removed 8 bases at V and 8 bases at J, with 15 bases between. Germline CDR1 and CDR2: SQVTM and ANQGSEA. CDR3 length: 12 residues. In nucleotides, the CDR3 is TGCAGCTACTCACAGGGCGGAGAAAAACTGTTTTTT. Protein product: CSYSQGGEKLFF.

The chain combines TRBV5-1 with TRBJ1-5; perhaps TRBD1 as D (5 bases). There are 16 residues in the CDR3. The V and J ends lost 0 bases and 7 bases respectively, with 17 bases between them. Germline V CDR1 and CDR2: SGHRS, YFSETQ. The CDR3 DNA reads TGCGCCAGCAGCTTGGGAGGCGACAGCTCAAGGCAGCCCCAGCATTTT. As protein: CASSLGGDSSRQPQHF.

The chain has TRBV9 and TRBJ2-1; a possible D gene is TRBD1 (6 bases). Trimming stripped 4 bases from V and 8 bases from J, with 16 bases between. This CDR3 has 14 amino acids. Germline CDR1 reads SGDLS; CDR2 reads YYNGEE. The CDR3, as DNA: TGTGCCAGCAGCACCAGCCCACAGGGCGATGAGCAGTTCTTC. Its protein product is CASSTSPQGDEQFF.

The V and J genes are TRBV6-5 and TRBJ1-2, with a weak D call TRBD1 (5 bases). The CDR3 loop spans 14 amino acids. The V gene lost 4 bases and the J gene lost 8 bases, with 17 bases spanning the gap. CDR1 and CDR2 from the germline V gene are MNHEY and SVGAGI. The CDR3 spells CASSWSSGLGGYTF. Here the CDR3 DNA reads TGTGCCAGCAGTTGGTCTTCAGGGTTGGGAGGCTACACCTTC.

The J gene is TRBJ2-5, the V gene TRBV7-2, with D possibly matching TRBD2 (5 bases). V was shortened by 4 bases and J by 11 bases, with 11 bases between the two germline ends. CDR1 is SGHTA, CDR2 FQGNSA, per germline. CDR3 length equals 11 residues. CDR3 bases: TGTGCCAGCAGCTATAGTGGGGAGCAGTACTTC. Residues: CASSYSGEQYF.

The CDR3 sequence: CASSLGVFGNTEAFF. The CDR3 nucleotides are TGTGCCAGCAGTTTGGGAGTCTTCGGGAACACTGAAGCTTTCTTT. The V and J genes are TRBV6-6 and TRBJ1-1; D gene ambiguous. The CDR3 has 15 amino acids. The germline V gene encodes CDR1 MNHNY and CDR2 SVGAGI (reference sequence). V lost 4 bases, J lost 1 base, and 13 bases lay in between.

This clone was counted at least ten times. The chain carries TRBV5-1 and TRBJ2-7; 8 bases map to TRBD1. The CDR3 extends over 13 amino acids. The junction had 2 bases not matched to a gene; V was cut back by 1 base and J by 5 bases. CDR1 and CDR2 (germline): SGHRS, YFSETQ. CDR3 sequence reads: CASSLPGGDEQYF. The CDR3 DNA is TGCGCCAGCAGCTTGCCAGGGGGCGACGAGCAGTACTTC. Together with reference TRBV5-1 and TRBJ2-7, the CDR3 gives the full variable domain: KAGVTQTPRYLIKTRGQQVTLSCSPISGHRSVSWYQQTPGQGLQFLFEYFSETQRNKGNFPGRFSGRQFSNSRSEMNVSTLELGDSALYLCASSLPGGDEQYFGPGTRLTVT.

The V gene is TRBV5-8, the J gene TRBJ2-6, with 9 positions matching TRBD1. The V gene end was trimmed by 4 bases and the J gene end by 4 bases; junction bases not matched to a gene: 12. The germline V gene encodes CDR1 SGHTS and CDR2 YDEGEE. The CDR3 is made up of 18 amino acids. This chain's CDR3 is CASSNVPGQGSGANVLTF. CDR3 DNA: TGTGCCAGCAGCAATGTCCCGGGACAGGGATCCGGGGCCAACGTCCTGACTTTC.

The rearrangement links TRBV7-9 to TRBJ2-1; weak D call: TRBD2 (6 bases). V shed 3 bases and J shed 7 bases, with 10 bases lying between them. CDR3 length equals 13 residues. From germline, CDR1 is SEHNR and CDR2 FQNEAQ (reference sequence). CDR3 nucleotide sequence: TGTGCCAGCAGCTTTTCTAGCGAAAATGAGCAGTTCTTC. Amino acid sequence: CASSFSSENEQFF. Full variable domain (missing parts from reference TRBV7-9 and TRBJ2-1): DTGVSQNPRHKITKRGQNVTFRCDPISEHNRLYWYRQTLGQGPEFLTYFQNEAQLEKSRLLSDRFSAERPKGSFSTLEIQRTEQGDSAMYLCASSFSSENEQFFGPGTRLTVL.

The chain links TRBV9 to TRBJ2-1, with D unclear. Per germline, CDR1 SGDLS and CDR2 YYNGEE. Trimming stripped 3 bases from V and 6 bases from J, with 7 bases between. CDR3 length: 12 residues. In DNA form, the CDR3 reads TGTGCCAGCAGCGGAGGAGTCAATGAGCAGTTCTTC. The encoded protein is CASSGGVNEQFF.